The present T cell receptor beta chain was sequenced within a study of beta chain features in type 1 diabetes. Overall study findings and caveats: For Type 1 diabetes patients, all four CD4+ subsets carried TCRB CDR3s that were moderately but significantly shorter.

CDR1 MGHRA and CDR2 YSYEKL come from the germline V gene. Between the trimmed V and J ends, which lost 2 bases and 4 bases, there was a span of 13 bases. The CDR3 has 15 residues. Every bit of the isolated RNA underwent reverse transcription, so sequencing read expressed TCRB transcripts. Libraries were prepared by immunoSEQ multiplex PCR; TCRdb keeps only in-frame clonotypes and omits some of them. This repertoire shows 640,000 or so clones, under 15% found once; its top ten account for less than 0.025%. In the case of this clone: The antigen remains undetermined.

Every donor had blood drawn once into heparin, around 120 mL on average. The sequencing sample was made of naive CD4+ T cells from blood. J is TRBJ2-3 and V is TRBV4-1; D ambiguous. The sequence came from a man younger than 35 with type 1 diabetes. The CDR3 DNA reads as TGCGCCAGCAGCCAACCCCGGACCGCCCCAGATACGCAGTATTTT. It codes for CASSQPRTAPDTQYF.